This section outlines one T cell receptor beta chain sequence together with its context. At survey level, the immunoSEQ assay was run in its v3.0 version. TCRdb's table, derived via immunoSEQ multiplex PCR, lists solely in-frame clones and lacks some. The profile shows 40,000 or so clones, roughly 80% of them singletons. This entry comes from a study of long-term antiretroviral therapy in people with HIV. The V gene's germline CDR1 is WNHNN and CDR2 SYGVQD (reference sequence). Trimming stripped 3 bases from V and 5 bases from J, with 8 bases between. The CDR3 length is 13 residues. The J gene is TRBJ2-1, the V gene TRBV10-1; D call uncertain. Sequenced material: unsorted PBMCs, taken 0.3 years after starting antiretroviral therapy. This TCR was recovered from a man younger than 35 with HIV. CDR3 sequence (DNA): TGCGCCAGCAGTGATGACTCGCACAATGAGCAGTTCTTC. This translates into CASSDDSHNEQFF.